What follows are 21 T cell receptor beta chains derived from one specimen sequenced in a study of blood T cells in healthy people across ages. A sample-barcoded 5' primer and a J-beta primer mix were used in a second PCR of about 6 to 12 cycles. TCRdb redid the calling of the 5' RACE reads with MiXCR, one entry per CDR3 protein. The data show 920,000 or so distinct CDR3 sequences, less than 50% seen once. Sequenced sample: blood. The receptors stem from a woman aged 55-75 years in good health.

A word on this clonotype: The junction departs from germline at one end; a sequencing error may be responsible. The chain couples TRBV5-1 to TRBJ2-1; 9 positions match TRBD2. Germline lookup yields CDR1 SGHRS and CDR2 YFSETQ. The CDR3 spans 14 residues. CDR3 coding DNA: TGCGTCAGCAGCTTGCGGCTAGCGGGAAATGAGCAGTTCTTC. Encoded protein: CVSSLRLAGNEQFF.

The chain has TRBV7-9 and TRBJ2-5; D may match TRBD1 or TRBD2 (5 bases each). TRBJ2-7 explains the end of the DNA better; the J call may be wrong. The germline CDR1 and CDR2 sequences are SEHNR and FQNEAQ (reference sequence). The CDR3 has 14 residues. The CDR3 loop is CASSTGTWSTEQYF. CDR3 DNA: TGTGCCAGCAGCACCGGGACGTGGAGTACCGAGCAGTACTTC.

This clonotype was detected only a few times. V gene TRBV5-1 combines with J gene TRBJ1-2; D perhaps matches TRBD1 (6 bases). In germline, CDR1 is SGHRS, CDR2 YFSETQ. The CDR3 runs to 14 residues. V was cut by 4 bases and J by 2 bases, with 12 bases left in between. CDR3 nucleotide sequence: TGCGCCAGCAGCAGGACAGAGGGCAACTATGGCTACACCTTC. Translating it yields CASSRTEGNYGYTF.

The chain has TRBV2 and TRBJ2-1; 13 bases align to TRBD2. This CDR3 region has 17 residues. Per the germline V gene, CDR1 is SNHLY and CDR2 is FYNNEI. V gave up 7 bases and J gave up 0 bases; unmatched junction bases: 6. This chain's CDR3 is CASKGLAGSSSYNEQFF. CDR3 in DNA: TGTGCCAGCAAGGGACTAGCGGGATCTAGCTCCTACAATGAGCAGTTCTTC.

This clonotype came up a few times. The chain uses TRBV10-3 and TRBJ2-6, with unresolved D. Germline-derived CDR1 and CDR2 are ENHRY and SYGVKD. The CDR3 sequence is 15 residues long. Trimming left V 2 bases short and J 0 bases short, with 5 bases between. This chain's CDR3 is CAISEVDSGANVLTF. CDR3 nucleotide sequence: TGTGCCATCAGTGAGGTGGACTCTGGGGCCAACGTCCTGACTTTC.

V usage is TRBV5-8 and J usage is TRBJ1-2, with TRBD1 identical over 9 bases. The trim removed 0 bases at V and 4 bases at J, leaving 7 bases unmatched. CDR1 SGHTS and CDR2 YDEGEE come from the germline V gene. This CDR3 is 16 amino acids long. The CDR3 is CASSLVGGQGPYGYTF. The DNA of the CDR3 is TGTGCCAGCAGCTTGGTTGGGGGACAGGGACCCTATGGCTACACCTTC.

The rearrangement links TRBV7-9 to TRBJ2-1; D is unresolved. The CDR3 runs to 8 residues. Trimming shortened V by 10 bases and J by 9 bases, and 4 bases separated the two germline ends. Germline CDR1 and CDR2: SEHNR and FQNEAQ (reference sequence). The CDR3 sequence: CAIPEQFF. DNA for the CDR3: TGTGCCATACCTGAGCAGTTCTTC. The full variable domain, in which reference TRBV7-9 and TRBJ2-1 provide the parts outside the CDR3, is DTGVSQNPRHKITKRGQNVTFRCDPISEHNRLYWYRQTLGQGPEFLTYFQNEAQLEKSRLLSDRFSAERPKGSFSTLEIQRTEQGDSAMYLCAIPEQFFGPGTRLTVL.

V is TRBV9 and J is TRBJ2-2; D uncertain. Germline V CDR1 and CDR2: SGDLS, YYNGEE. The CDR3 totals 15 residues. Trimming removed 0 bases from V and 7 bases from J, with 13 bases in between. In DNA form, the CDR3 reads TGTGCCAGCAGCGTAGCCCAACTGGGCAGCGGGGAGCTGTTTTTT. Residues: CASSVAQLGSGELFF.

The chain carries TRBV12-3 or TRBV12-4 and TRBJ2-7, with D maybe TRBD2 (5 bases). Trimming stripped 5 bases from V and 6 bases from J, with 23 bases between. The CDR3 loop spans 16 amino acids. CDR3 bases: TGTGCCAGCAGTGGAGGCGTCTGGGGTCTTGATCGCGAGCAGTACTTC. Residues: CASSGGVWGLDREQYF.

This clonotype was seen only a few times. This rearrangement joins TRBV7-9 to TRBJ2-1; D gene unclear. With 5 bases removed from V and 0 bases from J, the gap between germline ends came to 17 bases. Looked up from germline, CDR1 is SEHNR and CDR2 is FQNEAQ (reference sequence). The CDR3 runs to 17 residues. CDR3 protein: CASSPTSAQSSYNEQFF. The CDR3 nucleotides are TGTGCCAGCAGCCCCACCAGCGCCCAAAGCTCCTACAATGAGCAGTTCTTC.

V is TRBV25-1 and J is TRBJ2-1; D is unresolved. CDR1 and CDR2 from the germline V gene are MGHDK and SYGVNS. V dropped 4 bases and J dropped 0 bases, with 19 bases sitting between them. CDR3 size: 18 residues. CDR3 sequence: CASSGPSRRISSYNEQFF. The CDR3 DNA reads as TGTGCCAGCAGTGGCCCCAGTCGACGGATTAGCTCCTACAATGAGCAGTTCTTC.

CDR3 protein: CASSLTGDQYGYTF. The CDR3 region has the DNA TGCGCCAGCAGCTTGACAGGGGACCAGTATGGCTACACCTTC. This chain connects TRBV5-1 to TRBJ1-2; 7 bases map to TRBD1. Per germline, CDR1 SGHRS and CDR2 YFSETQ. This CDR3 has 14 amino acids. Trimming took 1 base from V and 5 from J; bases not matched to a gene: 5.

The rearrangement joins TRBV5-6 to TRBJ2-5; perhaps D is TRBD1 or TRBD2 (5 bases each). The V gene's germline CDR1 is SGHDT and CDR2 YYEEEE. Trimming shortened V by 5 bases and J by 5 bases, and 19 bases separated the two germline ends. CDR3 size: 15 residues. CDR3 coding DNA: TGTGCCAGCAGGGCACCGGGGCCCAAATCGGAGACCCAGTACTTC. This gives the protein CASRAPGPKSETQYF. The complete variable domain, with remaining parts taken from reference TRBV5-6 and TRBJ2-5, reads DAGVTQSPTHLIKTRGQQVTLRCSPKSGHDTVSWYQQALGQGPQFIFQYYEEEERQRGNFPDRFSGHQFPNYSSELNVNALLLGDSALYLCASRAPGPKSETQYFGPGTRLLVL.

The J gene is TRBJ2-3, the V gene TRBV5-5, with 7 bases matching TRBD1. The length of the CDR3 is 16 residues. CDR1 and CDR2 (germline): SGHKS, YYEKEE (reference sequence). V lost 0 bases and J lost 0; bases outside the gene matches: 4. CDR3 sequence reads: CASSLEDRVSTDTQYF. The CDR3 bases are TGTGCCAGCAGCTTGGAAGACAGGGTTAGCACAGATACGCAGTATTTT.

This chain uses TRBV27 with TRBJ2-1; D is perhaps TRBD2 (5 bases). Germline V gives CDR1 MNHEY, CDR2 SMNVEV (reference sequence). Trimming left V 3 bases short and J 10 bases short, with 19 bases between. CDR3 size: 15 residues. The CDR3 region is CASSFGPNGSGEQFF. CDR3 DNA: TGTGCCAGCAGTTTCGGTCCTAACGGCTCGGGGGAGCAGTTCTTC.

For this clonotype: This could be a read error, since a much larger clone is one nucleotide away. V and J are TRBV20-1 and TRBJ2-5; 9 nucleotides agree with TRBD2. Trimming at V came to 4 bases and at J to 9 bases, leaving 12 bases not matched to a gene. The CDR3 runs 14 residues. Germline V lookup: CDR1 DFQATT, CDR2 SNEGSKA (reference sequence). CDR3 amino acids: CSATTSGRGEPQYF. CDR3 coding DNA: TGCAGTGCTACGACTAGCGGAAGGGGTGAGCCCCAGTACTTC.

V usage is TRBV27 and J usage is TRBJ2-3; D remains unclear. Germline CDR1 and CDR2: MNHEY and SMNVEV (reference sequence). CDR3 length: 13 amino acids. Trimming cost V 0 bases and J 6 bases, with 7 bases left between them. The CDR3: CASSLSLGDTQYF. The CDR3 DNA follows: TGTGCCAGCAGTTTATCGCTGGGGGATACGCAGTATTTT.

The sample holds a few counts of this clonotype. The chain recombines TRBV7-9 with TRBJ2-3; 11 bases map to TRBD2. The CDR3 has 16 amino acids. CDR1 SEHNR and CDR2 FQNEAQ come from the germline V gene (reference sequence). V trimming: 5 bases; J trimming: 2 bases; junction bases outside the gene matches: 6. This chain's CDR3 is CASSGGLAGTTDTQYF. The CDR3 DNA reads TGTGCCAGCAGCGGAGGACTAGCGGGTACCACAGATACGCAGTATTTT.

The genes are TRBV28 and TRBJ1-5; D is unclear. The CDR3 is 14 residues long. The germline V and J ends were trimmed by 6 bases and 3 bases, with 12 bases remaining between them. CDR1 MDHEN and CDR2 SYDVKM come from the germline V gene. This chain's CDR3 is CASSGLNYNQPQHF. The CDR3 region has the DNA TGTGCCAGCAGCGGACTTAACTACAATCAGCCCCAGCATTTT.

This clonotype was picked up many times. This chain uses TRBV28 with TRBJ2-7; 8 nucleotides align to TRBD2. After removal of 5 bases from V and 0 bases from J, the junction contained 3 bases not matched to a gene. Looked up from germline, CDR1 is MDHEN and CDR2 is SYDVKM. CDR3 size: 14 residues. This CDR3 is CASSPGRASYEQYF. The CDR3, as DNA: TGTGCCAGCAGTCCCGGGAGGGCCTCCTACGAGCAGTACTTC.

The chain is built from TRBV29-1 and TRBJ1-3; no reliable D call. The CDR3 sequence is 12 residues long. Germline V gives CDR1 SQVTM, CDR2 ANQGSEA. Trimming left V 3 bases short and J 3 bases short, with 6 bases between. The CDR3, as DNA: TGCAGCGTTGATAACGGTGGAAACACCATATATTTT. Translating it yields CSVDNGGNTIYF.